The 4 T cell receptor beta chains below were found in one sample sequenced in a study of siplizumab effects on memory and regulatory T cells. The protocol was immunoSEQ multiplex PCR, while the TCRdb copy is restricted to in-frame clones and leaves out a portion. Of about 120,000 clones in the sample, roughly 92% were seen once. Specimen: CD4+ T cells sorted from blood. The receptor source for this set is a human donor in good health.

The chain is built from TRBV19 and TRBJ1-1; 9 bases match TRBD1. Germline loops: CDR1 LNHDA, CDR2 SQIVND (reference sequence). This CDR3 contains 13 residues. V shed 5 bases and J 7 bases; nucleotides not matched to a gene: 5. The CDR3 DNA reads as TGTGCCAGTAGTGAACAGGGGGCGGGTGAAGCTTTCTTT. It yields the protein CASSEQGAGEAFF.

This chain joins TRBV4-1 and TRBJ2-7; 9 bases match TRBD1. CDR3 length: 16 residues. Per the germline V gene, CDR1 is MGHRA and CDR2 is YSYEKL. The ends lost 1 base at V and 5 bases at J; junction bases unmatched: 9. The CDR3 here is CASSQGPGQGFDEQYF. CDR3 bases: TGCGCCAGCAGCCAAGGCCCGGGACAGGGATTCGACGAGCAGTACTTC.

This clone was observed a handful of times. The chain has TRBV19 and TRBJ2-1, with D possibly TRBD2 on 5 matching bases. The CDR3 is 17 residues long. The V gene lost 7 bases and the J gene lost 8 bases, with 27 bases spanning the gap. Germline V gene lookup returns CDR1 LNHDA and CDR2 SQIVND (reference sequence). The CDR3 DNA is TGTGCCAGTAAGATAAACTATGGGCGACCCAACGGGGATGAGCAGTTCTTC. Residues: CASKINYGRPNGDEQFF.

The V and J genes are TRBV7-3 and TRBJ2-1; D may be TRBD1 (5 bases). The V and J ends lost 1 base and 3 bases respectively, with 10 bases between them. The CDR3 covers 15 residues. Germline V gene lookup returns CDR1 SGHTA and CDR2 FQGTGA. The CDR3 nucleotides are TGTGCCAGCAGCTTAAGGACAACGAACTACAATGAGCAGTTCTTC. Its translation: CASSLRTTNYNEQFF.